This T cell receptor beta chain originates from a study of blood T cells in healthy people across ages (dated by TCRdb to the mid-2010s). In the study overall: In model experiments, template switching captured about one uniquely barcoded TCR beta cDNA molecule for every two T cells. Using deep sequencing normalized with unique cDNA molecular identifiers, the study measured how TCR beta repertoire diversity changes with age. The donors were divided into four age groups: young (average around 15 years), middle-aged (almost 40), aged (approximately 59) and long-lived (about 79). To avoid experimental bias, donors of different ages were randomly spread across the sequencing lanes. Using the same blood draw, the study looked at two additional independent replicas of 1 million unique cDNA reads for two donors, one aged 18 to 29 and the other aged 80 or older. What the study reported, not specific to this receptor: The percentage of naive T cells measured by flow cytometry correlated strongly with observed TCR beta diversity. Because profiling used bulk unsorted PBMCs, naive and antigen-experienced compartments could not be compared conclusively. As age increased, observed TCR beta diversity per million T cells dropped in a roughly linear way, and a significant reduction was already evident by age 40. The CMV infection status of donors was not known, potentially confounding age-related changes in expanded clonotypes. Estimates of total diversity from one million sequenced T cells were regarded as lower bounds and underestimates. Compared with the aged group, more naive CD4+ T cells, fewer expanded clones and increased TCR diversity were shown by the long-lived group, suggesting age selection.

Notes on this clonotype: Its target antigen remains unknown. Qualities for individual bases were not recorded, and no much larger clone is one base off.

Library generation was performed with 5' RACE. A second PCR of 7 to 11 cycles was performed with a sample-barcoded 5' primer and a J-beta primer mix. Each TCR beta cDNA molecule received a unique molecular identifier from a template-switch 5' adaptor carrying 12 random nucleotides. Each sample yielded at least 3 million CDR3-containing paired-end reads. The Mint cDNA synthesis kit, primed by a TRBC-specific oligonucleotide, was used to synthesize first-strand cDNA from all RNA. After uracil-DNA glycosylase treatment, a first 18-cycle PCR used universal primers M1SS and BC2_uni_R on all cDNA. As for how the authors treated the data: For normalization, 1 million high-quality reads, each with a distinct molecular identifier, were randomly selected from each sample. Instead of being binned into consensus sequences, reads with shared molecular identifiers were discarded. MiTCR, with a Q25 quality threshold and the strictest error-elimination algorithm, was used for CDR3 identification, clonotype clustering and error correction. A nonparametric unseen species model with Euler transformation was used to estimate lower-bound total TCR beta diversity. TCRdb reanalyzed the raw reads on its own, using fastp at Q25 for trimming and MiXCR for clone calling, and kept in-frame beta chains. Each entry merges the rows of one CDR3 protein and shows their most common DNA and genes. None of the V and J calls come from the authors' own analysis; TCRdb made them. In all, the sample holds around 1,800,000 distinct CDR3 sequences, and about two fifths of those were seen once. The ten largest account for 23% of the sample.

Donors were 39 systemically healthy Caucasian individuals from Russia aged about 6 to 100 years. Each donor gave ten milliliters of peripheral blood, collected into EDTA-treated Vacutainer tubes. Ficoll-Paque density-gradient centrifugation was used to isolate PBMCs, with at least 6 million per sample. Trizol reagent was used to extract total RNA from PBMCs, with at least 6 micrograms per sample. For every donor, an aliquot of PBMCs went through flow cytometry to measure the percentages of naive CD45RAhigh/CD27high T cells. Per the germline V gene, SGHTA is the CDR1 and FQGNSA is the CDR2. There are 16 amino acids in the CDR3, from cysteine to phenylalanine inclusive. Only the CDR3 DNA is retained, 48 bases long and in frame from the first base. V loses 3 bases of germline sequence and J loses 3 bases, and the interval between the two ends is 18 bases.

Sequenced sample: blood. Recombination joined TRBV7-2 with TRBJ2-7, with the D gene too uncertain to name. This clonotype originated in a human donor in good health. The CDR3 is CASSFVPRLMDYEQYF. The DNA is TGTGCCAGCAGCTTCGTCCCTAGGCTAATGGACTACGAGCAGTACTTC.